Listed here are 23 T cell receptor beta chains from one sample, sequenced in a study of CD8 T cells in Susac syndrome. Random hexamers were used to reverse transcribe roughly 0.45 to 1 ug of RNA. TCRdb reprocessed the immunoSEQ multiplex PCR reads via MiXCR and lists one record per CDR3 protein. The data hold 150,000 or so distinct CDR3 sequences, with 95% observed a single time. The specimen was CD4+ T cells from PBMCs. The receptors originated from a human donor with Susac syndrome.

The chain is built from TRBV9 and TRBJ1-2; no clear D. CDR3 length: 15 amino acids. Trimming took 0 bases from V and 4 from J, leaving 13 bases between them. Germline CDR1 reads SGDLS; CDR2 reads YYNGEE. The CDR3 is CASSVAVQAIYGYTF. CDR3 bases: TGTGCCAGCAGCGTAGCCGTGCAGGCCATCTATGGCTACACCTTC.

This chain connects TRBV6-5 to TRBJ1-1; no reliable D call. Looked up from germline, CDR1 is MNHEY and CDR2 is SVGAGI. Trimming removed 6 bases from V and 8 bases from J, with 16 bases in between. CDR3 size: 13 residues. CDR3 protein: CASRPPGIGEAFF. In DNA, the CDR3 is TGTGCCAGCAGACCCCCCGGGATAGGGGAAGCTTTCTTT.

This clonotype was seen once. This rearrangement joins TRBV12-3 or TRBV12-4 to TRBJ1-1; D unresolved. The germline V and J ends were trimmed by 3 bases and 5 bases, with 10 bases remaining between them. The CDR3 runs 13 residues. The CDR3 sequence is CASSFSLRTEAFF. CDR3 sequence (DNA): TGTGCCAGCAGTTTCTCTTTGCGAACTGAAGCTTTCTTT.

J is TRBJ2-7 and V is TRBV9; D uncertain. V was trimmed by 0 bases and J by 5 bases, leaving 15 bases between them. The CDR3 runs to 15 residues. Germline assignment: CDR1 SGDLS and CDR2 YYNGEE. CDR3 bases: TGTGCCAGCAGCGTAGGGTCTGGGCCGCCCAACGAGCAGTACTTC. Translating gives CASSVGSGPPNEQYF.

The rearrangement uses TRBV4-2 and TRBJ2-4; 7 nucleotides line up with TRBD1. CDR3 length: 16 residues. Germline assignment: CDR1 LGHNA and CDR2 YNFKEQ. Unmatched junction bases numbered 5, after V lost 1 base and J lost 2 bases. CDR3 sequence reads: CASSQVRGGPKNIQYF. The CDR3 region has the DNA TGTGCCAGCAGCCAAGTGAGAGGGGGCCCCAAAAACATTCAGTACTTC.

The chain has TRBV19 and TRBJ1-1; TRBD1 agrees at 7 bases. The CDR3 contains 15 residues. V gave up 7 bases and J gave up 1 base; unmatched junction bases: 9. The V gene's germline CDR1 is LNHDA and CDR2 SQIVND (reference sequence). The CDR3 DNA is TGTGCCAGTACCCTGGGGCACAGGGGGAACACTGAAGCTTTCTTT. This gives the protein CASTLGHRGNTEAFF.

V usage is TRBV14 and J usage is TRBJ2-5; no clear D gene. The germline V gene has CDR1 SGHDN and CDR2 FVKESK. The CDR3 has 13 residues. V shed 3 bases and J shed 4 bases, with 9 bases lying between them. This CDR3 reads CASSHQNGETQYF. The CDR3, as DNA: TGTGCCAGCAGCCACCAGAACGGAGAGACCCAGTACTTC.

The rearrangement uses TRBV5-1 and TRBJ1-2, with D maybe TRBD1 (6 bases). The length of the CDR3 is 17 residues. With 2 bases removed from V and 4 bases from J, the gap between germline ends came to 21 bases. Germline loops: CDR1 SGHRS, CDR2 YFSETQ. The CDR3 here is CASSFTIPQGGSYGYTF. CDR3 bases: TGCGCCAGCAGCTTCACTATACCACAGGGAGGGAGCTATGGCTACACCTTC.

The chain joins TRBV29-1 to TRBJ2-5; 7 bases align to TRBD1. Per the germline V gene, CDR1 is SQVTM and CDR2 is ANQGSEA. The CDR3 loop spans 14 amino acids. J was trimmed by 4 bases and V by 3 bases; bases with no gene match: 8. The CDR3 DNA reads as TGCAGCGTTGACCCCGCGGACAGGAGAGAGACCCAGTACTTC. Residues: CSVDPADRRETQYF.

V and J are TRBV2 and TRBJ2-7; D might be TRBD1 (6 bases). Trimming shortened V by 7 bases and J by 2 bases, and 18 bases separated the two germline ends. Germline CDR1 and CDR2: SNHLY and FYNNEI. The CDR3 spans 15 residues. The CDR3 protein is CASNSRTVGAYEQYF. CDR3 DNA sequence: TGTGCCAGCAACTCGAGGACAGTAGGGGCCTACGAGCAGTACTTC.

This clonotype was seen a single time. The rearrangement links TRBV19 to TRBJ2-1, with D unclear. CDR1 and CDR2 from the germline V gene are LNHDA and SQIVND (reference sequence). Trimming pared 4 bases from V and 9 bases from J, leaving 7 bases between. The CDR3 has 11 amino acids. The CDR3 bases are TGTGCCAGTAGTACGTTGGGTGAGCAGTTCTTC. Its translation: CASSTLGEQFF.

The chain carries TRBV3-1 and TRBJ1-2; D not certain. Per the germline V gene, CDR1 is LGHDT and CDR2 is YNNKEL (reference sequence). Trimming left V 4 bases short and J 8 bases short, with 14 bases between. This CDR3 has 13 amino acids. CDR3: CASSPGGAKGYTF. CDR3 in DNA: TGTGCCAGCAGCCCAGGAGGTGCAAAGGGCTACACCTTC.

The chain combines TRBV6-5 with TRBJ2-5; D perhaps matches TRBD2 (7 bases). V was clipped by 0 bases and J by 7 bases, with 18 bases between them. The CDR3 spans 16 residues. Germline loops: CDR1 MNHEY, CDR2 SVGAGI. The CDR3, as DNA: TGTGCCAGCAGTTACTCAGGATCGGGGGGCCGAGGGACCCAGTACTTC. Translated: CASSYSGSGGRGTQYF.

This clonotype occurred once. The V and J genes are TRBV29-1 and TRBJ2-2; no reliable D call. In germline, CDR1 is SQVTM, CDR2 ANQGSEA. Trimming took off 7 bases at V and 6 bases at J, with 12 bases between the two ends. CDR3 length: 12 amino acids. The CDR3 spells CSASSGPGELFF. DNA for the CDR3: TGCAGCGCTTCGAGTGGTCCCGGGGAGCTGTTTTTT.

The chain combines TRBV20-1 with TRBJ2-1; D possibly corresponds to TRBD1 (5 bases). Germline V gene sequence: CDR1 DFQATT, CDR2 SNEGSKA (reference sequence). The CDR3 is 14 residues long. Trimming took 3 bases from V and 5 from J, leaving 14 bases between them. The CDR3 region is CSARPWGRNNEQFF. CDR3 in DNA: TGCAGTGCTAGGCCTTGGGGCAGGAACAATGAGCAGTTCTTC.

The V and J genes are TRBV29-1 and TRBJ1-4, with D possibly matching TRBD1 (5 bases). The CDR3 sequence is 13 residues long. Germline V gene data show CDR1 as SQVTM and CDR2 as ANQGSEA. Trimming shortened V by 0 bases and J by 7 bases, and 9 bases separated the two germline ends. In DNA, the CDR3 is TGCAGCGTTGAAGATCGGGGGGGTGAAAAACTGTTTTTT. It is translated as CSVEDRGGEKLFF. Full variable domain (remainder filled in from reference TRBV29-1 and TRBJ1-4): SAVISQKPSRDICQRGTSLTIQCQVDSQVTMMFWYRQQPGQSLTLIATANQGSEATYESGFVIDKFPISRPNLTFSTLTVSNMSPEDSSIYLCSVEDRGGEKLFFGSGTQLSVL.

Written as DNA, the CDR3 is TGCAGTGCCTACTACAGGGAGAGCGACTACACCTTC. It encodes CSAYYRESDYTF. The chain carries TRBV20-1 and TRBJ1-2; D possibly corresponds to TRBD1 (6 bases). The V gene lost 6 bases and the J gene lost 10 bases, with 18 bases spanning the gap. CDR1 is DFQATT, CDR2 SNEGSKA, per germline (reference sequence). The CDR3 consists of 12 residues.

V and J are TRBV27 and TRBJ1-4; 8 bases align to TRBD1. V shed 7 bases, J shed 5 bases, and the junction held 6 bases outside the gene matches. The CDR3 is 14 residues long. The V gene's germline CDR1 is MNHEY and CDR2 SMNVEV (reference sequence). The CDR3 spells CASKRQGRNEKLFF. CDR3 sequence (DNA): TGTGCCAGCAAGCGACAGGGGAGAAATGAAAAACTGTTTTTT.

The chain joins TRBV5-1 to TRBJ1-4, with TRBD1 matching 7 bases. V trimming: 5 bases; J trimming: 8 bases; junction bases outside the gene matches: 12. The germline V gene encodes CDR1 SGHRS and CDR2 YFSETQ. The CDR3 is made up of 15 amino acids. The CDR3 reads CASRKVDRDKEKLFF. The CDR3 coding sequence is TGCGCCAGCAGGAAAGTCGACAGGGATAAGGAAAAACTGTTTTTT.

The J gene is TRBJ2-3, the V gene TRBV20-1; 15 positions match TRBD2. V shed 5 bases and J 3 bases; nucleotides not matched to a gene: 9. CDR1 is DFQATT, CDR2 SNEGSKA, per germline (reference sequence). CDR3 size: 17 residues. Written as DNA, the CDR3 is TGCAGTGCTGGAGGACTAGCGGGGGGGCGGGCTACAGATACGCAGTATTTT. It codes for CSAGGLAGGRATDTQYF.

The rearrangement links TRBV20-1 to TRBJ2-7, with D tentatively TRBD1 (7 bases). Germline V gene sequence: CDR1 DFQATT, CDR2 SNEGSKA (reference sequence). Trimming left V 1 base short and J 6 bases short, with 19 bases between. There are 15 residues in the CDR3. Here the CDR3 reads CSARGVLDRRAEQYF. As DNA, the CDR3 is TGCAGTGCTAGAGGGGTTTTGGACAGGAGGGCCGAGCAGTACTTC.

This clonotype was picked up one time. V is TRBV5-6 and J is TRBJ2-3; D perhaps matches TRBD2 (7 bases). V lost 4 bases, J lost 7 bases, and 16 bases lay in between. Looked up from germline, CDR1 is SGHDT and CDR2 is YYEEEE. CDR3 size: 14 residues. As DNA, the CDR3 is TGTGCCAGCAGCCGGGAGGACAGCCGATATACGCAGTATTTT. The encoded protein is CASSREDSRYTQYF.

The CDR3 DNA reads as TGTGCCAGCAGCCCCTGGACAGGGAGGGGCACCGGGGAGCTGTTTTTT. Its translation is CASSPWTGRGTGELFF. The rearrangement uses TRBV7-9 and TRBJ2-2; a possible D gene is TRBD1 (8 bases). The V end was cut by 5 bases, the J end by 4 bases, with 17 bases between. The CDR3 consists of 16 residues. Germline V lookup: CDR1 SEHNR, CDR2 FQNEAQ (reference sequence). Based on the CDR3 plus reference TRBV7-9 and TRBJ2-2, the full variable domain is DTGVSQNPRHKITKRGQNVTFRCDPISEHNRLYWYRQTLGQGPEFLTYFQNEAQLEKSRLLSDRFSAERPKGSFSTLEIQRTEQGDSAMYLCASSPWTGRGTGELFFGEGSRLTVL.